Listed below are T cell receptor beta chains from one sample, sequenced in a study of blood T cell repertoires in COVID-19. Assay used: immunoSEQ multiplex PCR; TCRdb lists only in-frame clones, some missing. The table includes about 290,000 clones, approximately 91% detected once. Sequencing used PBMCs or T cells enriched from blood (not recorded which). Source of these receptors: a woman between 40 and 55 years old who had recovered from COVID-19. Both conserved end residues are trimmed from each CDR3.

>TRBV4-1|TRBJ2-2
ASSPGTDTGELF
>TRBV11-2|TRBJ1-3
ASSYWGGPNTIY
>TRBV5-1|TRBJ1-1
ASSKGTGAMNTEAF
>TRBV7-2|TRBJ2-4
ASSLIVGDHGGQY
>TRBV4-1|TRBJ2-7
ASSQVLGQGLYEQY
>TRBV6-5|TRBJ1-5
ASSYRGDQPQH
>TRBV2|TRBJ1-2
ASTFRANYGYT
>TRBV9|TRBJ2-1
ASSVGLIGREQF
>TRBV19|TRBJ1-1
ASSRTGRNLGAF
>TRBV18|TRBJ1-3
ASSPGQMSSGNTIY
>TRBV27|TRBJ2-7
ASSFREGSYEQY
>TRBV5-1|TRBJ1-2
ASSLDRGQLGYGYT
>TRBV7-6|TRBJ2-7
ASSSRTPAGSYEQY
>TRBV4-1|TRBJ1-2
ASSQASTGPYGYT
>TRBV20-1|TRBJ1-5
SGREGQYSNQPQH
>TRBV7-2|TRBJ2-1
ASSPRGTAGLGNEQF
>TRBV5-4|TRBJ2-7
ASTSRTGPTYEQY
>TRBV7-8|TRBJ1-1
ASSDRGSTEAF
>TRBV5-6|TRBJ1-2
ASRFDPRDGYT
>TRBV19|TRBJ2-5
ASSIPGSRSQY
>TRBV5-1|TRBJ2-5
ASSLHPTSSETQY
>TRBV10-3|TRBJ1-1
AISEWAGKNTEAF
>TRBV2|TRBJ1-2
ASSVERGPSGYT
>TRBV2|TRBJ1-2
ASSKQGADYGYT
>TRBV7-9|TRBJ1-3
ASSWGDSSSGNTIY
>TRBV9|TRBJ2-2
ASSPGGTGELF
>TRBV9|TRBJ2-3
ASSVSSSGADTQY